This is a list of T cell receptor beta chains from one sample in a study of neurological immune-mediated disorders. TCRdb itself ran the 5' RACE reads through MiXCR, one entry per CDR3 protein. The sample shows tens of thousands of distinct CDR3 sequences, over 9% of them seen only once. Source material: PBMCs. These receptors all come from a man between 65 and 85 years old with HTLV-1-associated myelopathy (HAM/TSP). The CDR3 runs from the conserved cysteine through the conserved F or W. A D gene is named only where the DNA matches it firmly. A row's size may be missing; if present it is once, few, many or a size class.

size,J,D,V,CDR3,DNA
many,TRBJ2-1,TRBD2,TRBV20-1,CSALSGPGDEQFF,TGCAGTGCTCTTAGCGGGCCCGGGGATGAGCAGTTCTTC
few,TRBJ2-5,TRBD2,TRBV20-1,CSATVAGGGETQYF,TGCAGTGCTACCGTAGCGGGAGGGGGAGAGACCCAGTACTTC
many,TRBJ1-5,-,TRBV20-1,CSARVKVGTLHQPQHF,TGCAGTGCTAGAGTGAAGGTTGGCACACTTCATCAGCCCCAGCATTTT
many,TRBJ1-1,-,TRBV27,CASWRGVPFF,TGTGCCAGCTGGAGGGGGGTGCCTTTCTTT
many,TRBJ2-4,-,TRBV12-3/TRBV12-4,CASRAGPGAAPYF,TGTGCCAGCAGGGCCGGCCCGGGGGCCGCCCCGTACTTC
-,TRBJ1-5,-,TRBV7-6,CASAPGHGQPQHF,TGTGCCAGCGCGCCGGGACATGGTCAGCCCCAGCATTTT
many,TRBJ2-1,-,TRBV5-1,CASSLVIRQGAKYHNEQFF,TGCGCCAGCAGCTTGGTAATCCGCCAGGGAGCAAAATATCACAATGAGCAGTTCTTC
-,TRBJ1-2,-,TRBV25-1,CASSDNDYGYTF,TGTGCCAGCAGTGATAACGACTATGGCTACACCTTC
many,TRBJ2-2,-,TRBV7-3,CASSAKDLNTGELFF,TGTGCCAGCAGCGCGAAGGACTTGAACACCGGGGAGCTGTTTTTT
-,TRBJ2-7,-,TRBV20-1,CSAPSGGGGLSYEQYF,TGCAGTGCTCCCTCCGGTGGAGGGGGCCTCTCCTACGAGCAGTACTTC
many,TRBJ2-7,-,TRBV7-9,CASSLEAGVTYEQYF,TGTGCCAGCAGCTTAGAGGCAGGAGTGACCTACGAGCAGTACTTC
many,TRBJ1-2,-,TRBV20-1,CSARDQDRGSYGYTF,TGTAGTGCTAGAGATCAGGATAGGGGGTCCTATGGCTACACCTTC
many,TRBJ1-5,TRBD1,TRBV28,CASSFPGGYQPQHF,TGTGCCAGCAGTTTTCCAGGGGGATATCAGCCCCAGCATTTT
medium-sized,TRBJ1-2,-,TRBV12-3/TRBV12-4,CASSLGAYGYTF,TGTGCCAGCAGTTTGGGTGCATATGGCTACACCTTC
once,TRBJ2-6,-,TRBV15,CATANDVVGANGLTF,TGTGCCACGGCCAATGACGTCGTGGGAGCCAACGGCCTGACTTTC
many,TRBJ2-1,-,TRBV6-5,CASTLTGRINEQFF,TGTGCCAGCACCCTGACAGGGAGGATCAATGAGCAGTTCTTC
many,TRBJ2-1,TRBD1,TRBV5-1,CASSISGQGGYNEQFF,TGCGCCAGCAGCATTTCAGGACAGGGCGGCTACAATGAGCAGTTCTTC
many,TRBJ2-1,-,TRBV5-4,CASSPQMRGNEQFF,TGTGCCAGCAGCCCCCAAATGCGGGGTAATGAGCAGTTCTTC
many,TRBJ2-3,-,TRBV5-4,CASSSLTTDTDTQYF,TGTGCCAGCAGCTCGTTAACTACCGATACAGATACGCAGTATTTT
many,TRBJ1-3,-,TRBV25-1,CASSVISGNTIYF,TGTGCCAGCAGTGTGATCTCTGGAAACACCATATATTTT
many,TRBJ2-1,-,TRBV3-1,CASSLKDEQFF,TGTGCCAGCAGCCTAAAAGATGAGCAGTTCTTC
many,TRBJ2-3,-,TRBV28,CASSSPINTQYF,TGTGCCAGCAGCTCACCCATTAATACGCAGTATTTT
many,TRBJ1-2,TRBD1,TRBV12-3/TRBV12-4,CASSPYSGQDSYGYTF,TGTGCCAGCAGTCCATACTCCGGACAGGATTCATATGGCTACACCTTC
many,TRBJ1-1,-,TRBV7-9,CASSFRPTDEAFF,TGTGCCAGCAGCTTCAGGCCGACAGATGAAGCTTTCTTT
-,TRBJ2-7,TRBD1,TRBV27,CASSWGQDYEQYF,TGTGCCAGCAGTTGGGGACAGGACTACGAGCAGTACTTC
-,TRBJ1-6,-,TRBV28,CASSDTGFWSPLHF,TGTGCCAGCAGTGATACGGGGTTCTGGTCACCCCTCCACTTT
medium-sized,TRBJ2-3,-,TRBV5-5,CASSLAPNTDTQYF,TGTGCCAGCAGCTTGGCTCCGAACACAGATACGCAGTATTTT
many,TRBJ2-7,-,TRBV12-3/TRBV12-4,CASRLGPLGEQYF,TGTGCCAGCAGACTCGGCCCCCTGGGGGAGCAGTACTTC
many,TRBJ2-3,-,TRBV12-3/TRBV12-4,CASSSSGWSTDTQYF,TGTGCCAGCAGTTCGAGCGGGTGGAGCACAGATACGCAGTATTTT
many,TRBJ1-1,-,TRBV18,CASSPGKGSGTEAFF,TGTGCCAGCTCACCGGGAAAGGGCTCGGGCACTGAAGCTTTCTTT
many,TRBJ2-7,-,TRBV3-2,CASTKKRSGTSGKNYEQYF,TGTGCCAGCACCAAAAAAAGGTCCGGGACTAGCGGGAAAAACTACGAGCAGTACTTC
many,TRBJ1-6,-,TRBV12-3/TRBV12-4,CASTMGGARSPLHF,TGTGCCAGCACCATGGGGGGGGCTCGTTCACCCCTCCACTTT
many,TRBJ2-1,-,TRBV21-1,CASTKGGREGDYNEQFF,TGTGCCAGCACCAAGGGCGGGCGGGAAGGGGATTACAATGAGCAGTTCTTC
many,TRBJ2-7,-,TRBV28,CASSLTGNYEQYF,TGTGCCAGCAGTTTGACCGGGAACTACGAGCAGTACTTC
few,TRBJ2-5,-,TRBV15,CATSRGGTDEETQYF,TGTGCCACCAGCAGAGGGGGAACAGATGAAGAGACCCAGTACTTC
-,TRBJ2-5,TRBD1,TRBV5-1,CASSPYRGPQETQYF,TGCGCCAGCAGCCCCTACAGGGGGCCCCAAGAGACCCAGTACTTC
many,TRBJ2-1,-,TRBV19,CASSSPREQFF,TGTGCCAGTAGTAGCCCCCGGGAGCAGTTCTTC
many,TRBJ2-7,TRBD1,TRBV29-1,CSASQGVGEQYF,TGCAGCGCCTCCCAGGGGGTCGGCGAGCAGTACTTC
few,TRBJ1-1,TRBD1,TRBV5-1,CASSLAGQVSEAFF,TGCGCCAGCAGCTTGGCGGGACAGGTCTCTGAAGCTTTCTTT
-,TRBJ1-5,-,TRBV12-3/TRBV12-4,CTSSFSAANQPQHF,TGTACCAGCAGTTTCTCGGCCGCCAATCAGCCCCAGCATTTT
many,TRBJ1-5,-,TRBV12-3/TRBV12-4,CASSPARGNQPQHF,TGTGCCAGCAGTCCAGCACGCGGCAATCAGCCCCAGCATTTT
many,TRBJ2-3,-,TRBV20-1,CSATGHSADTQYF,TGCAGTGCTACTGGACATAGCGCAGATACGCAGTATTTT
-,TRBJ2-1,TRBD2,TRBV20-1,CSAPTSGYGSYNEQFF,TGCAGTGCTCCTACTAGCGGGTATGGCTCCTACAATGAGCAGTTCTTC
many,TRBJ2-4,-,TRBV3-1,CASSPDSLAKNIQYF,TGTGCCAGCAGCCCTGACTCTTTAGCCAAAAACATTCAGTACTTC
-,TRBJ2-3,-,TRBV20-1,CSARSPPLQRRGHRYAVF,TGCAGTGCTAGATCCCCCCCCCTTCAGCGGAGGGGGCACAGATACGCAGTATTT
many,TRBJ2-5,-,TRBV6-1,CASTFLETQYF,TGTGCCAGCACTTTTTTAGAGACCCAGTACTTC
many,TRBJ2-7,-,TRBV7-9,CASSLDSTYEQYF,TGTGCCAGCAGCTTAGACTCAACCTACGAGCAGTACTTC
-,TRBJ1-2,-,TRBV20-1,CSATTLGPRGSCYTF,TGCAGTGCTACTACTCTCGGACCTCGGGGGTCTTGCTACACCTTC
many,TRBJ1-1,-,TRBV28,CASSLGGGTEAFF,TGTGCCAGCAGTTTGGGGGGGGGCACTGAAGCTTTCTTT
-,TRBJ2-1,TRBD2,TRBV20-1,CSARSQPTSGNNEQFF,TGCAGTGCTAGATCCCAACCGACTAGCGGTAACAATGAGCAGTTCTTC